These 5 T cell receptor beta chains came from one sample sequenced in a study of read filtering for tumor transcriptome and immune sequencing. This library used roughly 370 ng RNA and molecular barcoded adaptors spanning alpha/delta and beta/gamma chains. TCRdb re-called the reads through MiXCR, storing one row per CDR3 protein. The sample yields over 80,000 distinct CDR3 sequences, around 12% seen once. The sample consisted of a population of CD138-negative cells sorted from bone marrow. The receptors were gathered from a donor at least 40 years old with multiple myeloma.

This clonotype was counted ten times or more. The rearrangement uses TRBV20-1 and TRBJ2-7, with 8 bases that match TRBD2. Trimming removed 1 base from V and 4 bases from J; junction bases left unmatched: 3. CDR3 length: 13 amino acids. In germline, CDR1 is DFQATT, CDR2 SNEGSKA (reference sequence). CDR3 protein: CSARGGGIYEQYF. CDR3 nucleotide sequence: TGCAGTGCTAGAGGCGGGGGGATTTACGAGCAGTACTTC.

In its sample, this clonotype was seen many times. The CDR3 loop is CASSFPGGFNEQYF. The CDR3 DNA follows: TGTGCCAGCAGCTTCCCTGGGGGATTCAACGAGCAGTACTTC. The V call is TRBV28, the J call TRBJ2-7; tentatively, D is TRBD1 or TRBD2 (5 bases each). CDR1 is MDHEN, CDR2 SYDVKM, per germline. The CDR3 loop spans 14 amino acids. Trimming cost V 6 bases and J 5 bases, with 17 bases left between them.

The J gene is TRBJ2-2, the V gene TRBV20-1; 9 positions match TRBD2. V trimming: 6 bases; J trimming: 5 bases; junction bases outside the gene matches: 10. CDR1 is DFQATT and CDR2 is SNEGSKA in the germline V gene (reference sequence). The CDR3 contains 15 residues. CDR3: CSAAKTSGYTGELFF. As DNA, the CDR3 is TGCAGTGCAGCGAAGACTAGCGGCTATACCGGGGAGCTGTTTTTT.

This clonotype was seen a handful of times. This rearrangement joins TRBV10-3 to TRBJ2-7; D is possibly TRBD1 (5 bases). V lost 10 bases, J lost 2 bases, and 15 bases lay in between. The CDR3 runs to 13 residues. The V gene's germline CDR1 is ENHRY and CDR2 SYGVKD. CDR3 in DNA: TGTGCCACAAGGGGTACTGGGACCTACGAGCAGTACTTC. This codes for CATRGTGTYEQYF.

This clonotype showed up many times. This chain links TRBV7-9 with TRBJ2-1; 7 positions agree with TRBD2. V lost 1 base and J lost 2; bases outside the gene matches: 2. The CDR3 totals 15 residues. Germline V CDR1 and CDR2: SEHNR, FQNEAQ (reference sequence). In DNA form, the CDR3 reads TGTGCCAGCAGCTTAGGGGCGGGGGCCTACAATGAGCAGTTCTTC. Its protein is CASSLGAGAYNEQFF.